The rows below give T cell receptor beta chains drawn from one sample of a study of cytotoxic CD8 clonotypes in ibrutinib-treated CLL. TCRdb's table, derived via immunoSEQ multiplex PCR, lists solely in-frame clones and lacks some. The top ten hold roughly 22% of the sample, which has 50,000 to 60,000 clones, over 80% seen once. Sequenced material: PBMCs, taken after 24 months of ibrutinib treatment. All receptors derive from a human donor with chronic lymphocytic leukemia. Each CDR3 is given with its conserved first and last residue. A D gene is named only where the DNA matches it firmly. Only some rows state a clone size, as once, few, many or a class for expanded clones.

d_gene	abundance	j_gene	v_gene	CDR3nt	CDR3aa
TRBD1	.	TRBJ1-2	TRBV5-4	TGTGCCAGCAGCTCCGACAGGGTCGGCGGCTACACCTTC	CASSSDRVGGYTF
.	.	TRBJ2-6	TRBV2	TGTGCCAGCATCCCCGGGCCTACCCCTGGGGCCAACGTCCTGACTTTC	CASIPGPTPGANVLTF
.	few	TRBJ1-1	TRBV9	TGTGCCAGCAGCCCCGGAGGCGGATTGGGCACTGAAGCTTTCTTT	CASSPGGGLGTEAFF
TRBD2	.	TRBJ2-1	TRBV7-8	TGTGCCAGCAGCCCCCCGAGGACTAGCGGGCACTCCTACAATGAGCAGTTCTTC	CASSPPRTSGHSYNEQFF
TRBD2	.	TRBJ2-3	TRBV7-2	TGTGCCAGCAGCCCACCGGGACTAGCGGGAGGGGCAGATACGCAGTATTTT	CASSPPGLAGGADTQYF
.	.	TRBJ1-5	TRBV6-5	TGTGCCAGCAGTTACGTTAGGGCACCCCAGCATTTT	CASSYVRAPQHF
.	.	TRBJ1-2	TRBV4-3	TGCGCCAGCAGCCAAGAAAGTGGTTCCAGTGGCTACACCTTC	CASSQESGSSGYTF
.	.	TRBJ2-3	TRBV7-3	TGTGCCAGCAGCCCTACTGGACCCACAGATACGCAGTATTTT	CASSPTGPTDTQYF
TRBD1	.	TRBJ1-1	TRBV29-1	TGCAGCGTTGTAGTCGGACAGGGGGGCACTGAAGCTTTCTTT	CSVVVGQGGTEAFF
.	once	TRBJ1-4	TRBV7-8	TGTGCCAGCAGCATCCGGGACACGAATGAAAAACTGTTTTTT	CASSIRDTNEKLFF
TRBD2	once	TRBJ2-3	TRBV5-8	TGTGCCAGCAGCTTGGGACTAGCGGGTCCCCATACGCAGTATTTT	CASSLGLAGPHTQYF
TRBD2	.	TRBJ2-3	TRBV5-1	TGCGCCAGCAGCTTTCCTAGCGGAACCACAGATACGCAGTATTTT	CASSFPSGTTDTQYF
.	.	TRBJ1-4	TRBV13	TGTGCCAGCAGCTCTAGAGGACCGGACCATAATGAAAAACTGTTTTTT	CASSSRGPDHNEKLFF
.	once	TRBJ1-1	TRBV7-3	TGTGCCAGCAGCTTAAACTCGGGGGTATCCACTGAAGCTTTCTTT	CASSLNSGVSTEAFF
.	.	TRBJ1-1	TRBV6-5	TGTGCCAGCAGTTTACTTACAGGCGCCAATGGAGCTTTCTTT	CASSLLTGANGAFF
TRBD1	.	TRBJ2-7	TRBV7-2	TGTGCCAGCAGTTTTATCCCGGGACAGGGAACCGAGCAGTACTTC	CASSFIPGQGTEQYF
.	.	TRBJ1-1	TRBV5-4	TGTGCCAGCAGCTTTTTTGACCGAGGCTATACTGAAGCTTTCTTT	CASSFFDRGYTEAFF
.	.	TRBJ1-4	TRBV19	TGTGCCAGCGCGGACTCCGGGGGTGAAAAACTGTTTTTT	CASADSGGEKLFF
.	once	TRBJ2-1	TRBV10-2	TGCGCCAGCAGTGCGGAGAGGAGTGAGCAGTTCTTC	CASSAERSEQFF
.	.	TRBJ2-7	TRBV5-1	TGCGCCAGCAGCTTGGTAGGCGGTTACGAGCAGTACTTC	CASSLVGGYEQYF
TRBD1	.	TRBJ1-3	TRBV6-5	TGTGCCAGCAGTTACACTCCTACAGGGGGTGGAAACACCATATATTTT	CASSYTPTGGGNTIYF
.	.	TRBJ2-3	TRBV5-1	TGCGCCAGCAGCGGTGGAACAAGGGATTCAGATACGCAGTATTTT	CASSGGTRDSDTQYF
TRBD2	.	TRBJ2-1	TRBV30	TGTGCCTGGAGCGATAAACTAGCGGGAAGGATAAATGAGCAGTTCTTC	CAWSDKLAGRINEQFF
TRBD1	.	TRBJ1-2	TRBV18	TGTGCCAGCTCACCAACTACAGGGGCTAACTATGGCTACACCTTC	CASSPTTGANYGYTF